This T cell receptor (beta chain) is drawn from a study of technical replicates of blood from a handful of donors. The repertoire was sequenced with immunoSEQ multiplex PCR; TCRdb's copy has only in-frame clones and lacks some. The repertoire holds about 58,000 clones, with about 95% as singletons. The CDR3 length is 15 residues. J gave up 5 bases and V 8 bases, and 13 bases lay outside the gene matches. Germline-derived CDR1 and CDR2 are MDHEN and SYDVKM. The sequence derives from a human donor in good health. Some clones in this sample may be carry-over from other donors' samples. Sequences were obtained from PBMCs. This rearrangement joins TRBV28 to TRBJ2-7, with 9 bases fitting TRBD1. DNA for the CDR3: TGTGCCAGCGGGTCCCCCGGGACAGGGACGAACGAGCAGTACTTC. Amino acid sequence: CASGSPGTGTNEQYF. Full variable domain (outside the CDR3, taken from reference TRBV28 and TRBJ2-7): DVKVTQSSRYLVKRTGEKVFLECVQDMDHENMFWYRQDPGLGLRLIYFSYDVKMKEKGDIPEGYSVSREKKERFSLILESASTNQTSMYLCASGSPGTGTNEQYFGPGTRLTVT.